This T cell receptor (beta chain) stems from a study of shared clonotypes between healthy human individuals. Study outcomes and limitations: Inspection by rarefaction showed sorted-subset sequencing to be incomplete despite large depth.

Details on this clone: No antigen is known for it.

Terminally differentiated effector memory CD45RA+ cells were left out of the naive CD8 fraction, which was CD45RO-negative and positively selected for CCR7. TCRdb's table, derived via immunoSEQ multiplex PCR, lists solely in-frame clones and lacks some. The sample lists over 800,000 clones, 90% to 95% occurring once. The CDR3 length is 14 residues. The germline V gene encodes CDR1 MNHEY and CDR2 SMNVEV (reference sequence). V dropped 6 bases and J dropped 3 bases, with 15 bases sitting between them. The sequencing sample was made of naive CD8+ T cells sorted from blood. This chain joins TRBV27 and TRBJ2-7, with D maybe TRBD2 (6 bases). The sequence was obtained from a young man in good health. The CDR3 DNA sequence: TGTGCCAGCAGCCCCGGGAGAGCAAGCTACGAGCAGTACTTC. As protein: CASSPGRASYEQYF.